A selection of T cell receptor beta chains follows, all from one sample in a study of tumor and adjacent non-tumor tissue in lung cancer. Each CDR3 protein gets one entry after TCRdb re-called the multiplex PCR reads with MiXCR. This table holds about 200,000 distinct CDR3 sequences, over 55% found once. Sequenced input: lung tumor tissue. Receptor source: a man between 60 and 70 years old with non-small cell lung cancer. Each CDR3 is given with its conserved first and last residue. D genes are given only for firm matches. The size of a clone is reported for some rows only, either as once, few or many, or as a class for expanded clones.

d_call	v_call	clone_size	j_call	cdr3_aa	cdr3_nt
TRBD2	TRBV20-1	few	TRBJ2-7	CSAREASGGASYEQYF	TGCAGTGCTAGAGAAGCTAGCGGGGGGGCCTCCTACGAGCAGTACTTC
TRBD1	TRBV6-1	many	TRBJ2-7	CASRKTGIGEQYF	TGTGCCAGCAGAAAGACAGGGATAGGGGAGCAGTACTTC
NA	TRBV11-2	once	TRBJ2-3	CAIRFSTPPQHTQYF	TGTGCCATCAGGTTTAGTACCCCACCCCAGCATACGCAGTATTTT
NA	TRBV11-2	NA	TRBJ2-1	CASSLEWSGWTEQFF	TGTGCCAGCAGCTTAGAATGGTCAGGGTGGACTGAACAGTTCTTT
NA	TRBV20-1	NA	TRBJ1-5	CSALTGRVNQSQHF	TGTAGTGCTCTTACGGGACGGGTCAATCAGTCCCAGCATTTT
NA	TRBV20-1	once	TRBJ2-3	CSASSGDPTRGTHTETQYF	TGCAGTGCTAGCTCAGGGGACCCTACGAGGGGAACACACACAGAAACGCAGTATTTT
TRBD2	TRBV11-2	many	TRBJ2-7	CASSPGRAGDSYEQYF	TGTGCCAGCAGCCCTGGGCGAGCGGGGGACTCCTACGAGCAGTACTTC
TRBD1	TRBV29-1	many	TRBJ2-5	CSARGLETQYF	TGCAGCGCCAGGGGGCTCGAGACCCAGTACTTC
TRBD2	TRBV4-1	NA	TRBJ2-2	CASSQGTGAGERTGELFF	TGCGCCAGCAGCCAAGGAACCGGAGCGGGAGAGAGAACCGGGGAGCTGTTTTTT
TRBD2	TRBV20-1	NA	TRBJ2-3	CSASPSGYTDMQYF	TGCAGTGCTAGTCCTAGCGGCTACACAGATATGCAGTATTTT
NA	TRBV7-8	once	TRBJ2-7	CASRSGTEREYF	TGTGCCAGCAGATCCGGGACTGAGAGGGAGTACTTC
NA	TRBV11-2	NA	TRBJ2-1	CASSLKGVNEQFF	TGTGCCAGCAGCTTGAAAGGGGTCAATGAGCAGTTCTTC
NA	TRBV11-3	NA	TRBJ2-3	CASSYGTSMEDTQYF	TGTGCCAGCAGTTACGGGACATCCATGGAAGATACTCAGTATTTT
NA	TRBV7-9	NA	TRBJ1-2	CASSSSSADYVYTF	TGTGCCAGCAGCTCCTCGTCAGCGGACTATGTCTACACCTTC
TRBD2	TRBV20-1	NA	TRBJ2-3	CSASRTSGSRDTQYF	TGCAGTGCTTCCCGGACCAGCGGGAGTAGAGATACGCAGTATTTT
TRBD2	TRBV20-1	NA	TRBJ2-3	CSARAIAGNTDTQYF	TGCAGTGCTAGAGCTATAGCGGGGAACACAGATACGCAGTATTTT
NA	TRBV18	NA	TRBJ1-1	CASSPVQGEAFF	TGTGCCAGCTCACCAGTGCAGGGTGAAGCTTTCTTT
NA	TRBV11-2	NA	TRBJ2-1	CASRSQYQGSNNDQFF	TGTGCCAGCAGATCCCAATATCAGGGTTCCAACAATGATCAGTTCTTC
TRBD1	TRBV6-1	few	TRBJ1-5	CASSDTGTGRYQPQHF	TGTGCCAGCAGTGACACCGGGACAGGGAGGTATCAGCCCCAGCATTTT
NA	TRBV12-3/TRBV12-4	NA	TRBJ2-2	CASSLALRQVGGELFF	TGTGCCAGCAGTTTAGCCCTTAGACAGGTTGGCGGGGAGCTGTTTTTT
TRBD2	TRBV6-5	few	TRBJ2-1	CASSYSSFSGGYNEQFF	TGTGCCAGCAGTTACTCGAGTTTCAGCGGGGGGTACAATGAGCAGTTCTTC
TRBD1	TRBV12-3/TRBV12-4	NA	TRBJ2-2	CASSSRQGGDGELFF	TGTGCCAGCAGTTCGAGACAGGGGGGGGACGGGGAGCTGTTTTTT
NA	TRBV30	NA	TRBJ1-5	CAWSVQVDQPQHF	TGTGCCTGGAGTGTACAGGTGGACCAGCCCCAGCATTTT
NA	TRBV6-1	NA	TRBJ2-1	CASSESKEIYNEQSF	TGTGCCAGCAGTGAATCGAAGGAAATCTACAATGAGCAGTCCTTC
TRBD1	TRBV5-5	many	TRBJ1-2	CASSPGQGAAYGYTF	TGTGCCAGCAGCCCGGGACAGGGGGCGGCTTATGGCTACACCTTC
NA	TRBV5-1	NA	TRBJ2-1	CASSLVLGDSSSYNEQFF	TGCGCCAGCAGCTTGGTGCTAGGGGACTCCAGCTCCTACAATGAGCAGTTCTTC
NA	TRBV20-1	NA	TRBJ2-7	CSARHRRASYEQYF	TGCAGTGCTAGACATCGAAGGGCCTCCTACGAGCAGTACTTC
NA	TRBV29-1	NA	TRBJ1-2	CSVRSTLDYGYTF	TGCAGCGTTCGATCCACCTTGGACTATGGCTACACCTTC
NA	TRBV11-2	NA	TRBJ2-3	CASSHNRVPDTRYF	TGTGCCAGCAGCCACAACAGGGTTCCAGATACGCGGTATTTT
NA	TRBV20-1	few	TRBJ1-5	CSARDSQGRGQPQHF	TGCAGTGCTAGAGATTCACAGGGTAGAGGACAGCCCCAGCATTTT
TRBD2	TRBV4-1	NA	TRBJ2-7	CDSCQGGTSGRTTYEQYF	TGCGACAGCTGCCAGGGAGGGACTAGCGGGAGGACCACCTACGAGCAGTACTTC
TRBD2	TRBV7-8	many	TRBJ2-3	CASSPRTSGATDTQYF	TGTGCCAGCAGCCCTCGGACTAGCGGGGCCACAGATACGCAGTATTTT
NA	TRBV6-5	few	TRBJ1-5	CASRITLGDQPQHF	TGTGCCAGCAGAATTACCTTGGGGGATCAGCCCCAGCATTTT
NA	TRBV20-1	NA	TRBJ2-5	CSGRALGQPYHETQYF	TGCAGTGGTAGAGCTCTAGGACAGCCGTACCACGAGACCCAGTACTTC
TRBD2	TRBV30	few	TRBJ2-3	CLGRGTDTQYF	TGCCTTGGGCGGGGGACAGATACGCAGTATTTT
TRBD1	TRBV20-1	once	TRBJ2-7	CSARAGQKTCEQYF	TGCAGTGCTAGAGCGGGACAGAAGACCTGCGAGCAGTACTTC
NA	TRBV24-1	few	TRBJ2-2	CATSDSLANTGELFF	TGTGCCACCAGTGATTCGCTAGCGAACACCGGGGAGCTGTTTTTT
NA	TRBV20-1	once	TRBJ2-7	CIARVEGTYEQYF	TGCATTGCTAGAGTAGAGGGGACCTACGAGCAGTACTTC
NA	TRBV20-1	many	TRBJ1-1	CSARDFGAFF	TGCAGTGCTAGAGATTTCGGGGCTTTCTTT
NA	TRBV4-2	NA	TRBJ2-7	CASSPPGLYYYEQYF	TGTGCCAGCAGTCCTCCGGGACTGTACTACTACGAGCAGTACTTC
NA	TRBV20-1	NA	TRBJ1-1	CSLGPGTGAFF	TGCAGTCTAGGACCCGGCACTGGAGCTTTCTTT
TRBD2	TRBV20-1	NA	TRBJ2-1	CSARTGTSGKGEQFF	TGCAGTGCACGGACCGGGACTAGCGGGAAAGGTGAACAGTTCTTC
NA	TRBV12-3/TRBV12-4	NA	TRBJ2-1	CTSSLRLGSYNGQFF	TGTACCAGCAGTCTCCGGCTAGGTTCCTACAATGGGCAGTTCTTC
TRBD1	TRBV11-3	NA	TRBJ1-1	CTCSLGGLNTEAFF	TGTACCTGCAGCTTAGGGGGCCTGAACACTGAAGCTTTCTTT
NA	TRBV29-1	few	TRBJ1-2	CSVVSWRGYTF	TGCAGCGTTGTCAGTTGGAGGGGCTACACCTTC
NA	TRBV5-1	NA	TRBJ1-1	CASSFSQSAEAFF	TGCGCCAGCAGCTTTTCGCAGTCGGCTGAAGCTTTCTTT
NA	TRBV20-1	many	TRBJ1-2	CSARDPLRQGRDGYTF	TGCAGTGCTAGAGATCCCCTCCGGCAGGGCAGGGATGGCTACACCTTC
NA	TRBV4-3	many	TRBJ2-7	CASSHRPYDEQYF	TGCGCCAGCAGCCACAGGCCCTACGACGAGCAGTACTTC